Listed here are 14 T cell receptor beta chains from one sample, sequenced in a study of CD8+ T cells in alopecia areata. Once RNA had been extracted, it was reverse transcribed into cDNA to act as the sequencing template. The repertoire was sequenced with immunoSEQ multiplex PCR; TCRdb's copy has only in-frame clones and lacks some. The sample contains approximately 180,000 clones, approximately 61% of which appear only once. Specified treatment: oral pan-JAK inhibitor, 5-10 mg twice daily. The sample in question was CD4+ T cells sorted from blood, obtained at week 24, from a patient treated with tofacitinib. The receptors were gathered from a human donor with alopecia areata.

The rearrangement links TRBV29-1 to TRBJ1-1; D gene uncertain. The CDR3 totals 13 residues. The ends were cut back, 4 bases at V and 0 bases at J, with 9 bases in the middle. Germline CDR1 reads SQVTM; CDR2 reads ANQGSEA. The CDR3 DNA sequence: TGCAGCGTTGGCGCACCGGTGAACACTGAAGCTTTCTTT. It codes for CSVGAPVNTEAFF. Filled out from reference TRBV29-1 and TRBJ1-1, the complete variable domain reads SAVISQKPSRDICQRGTSLTIQCQVDSQVTMMFWYRQQPGQSLTLIATANQGSEATYESGFVIDKFPISRPNLTFSTLTVSNMSPEDSSIYLCSVGAPVNTEAFFGQGTRLTVV.

This sequence joins TRBV7-9 and TRBJ2-3; D not certain. The CDR3 sequence is 14 residues long. V gave up 2 bases and J gave up 7 bases, with 13 bases separating them. From germline, CDR1 is SEHNR and CDR2 FQNEAQ (reference sequence). CDR3 loop: CASSLKRQINTQYF. The CDR3 DNA reads as TGTGCCAGCAGCTTAAAGAGACAAATTAATACGCAGTATTTT. Together with reference TRBV7-9 and TRBJ2-3, the CDR3 gives the full variable domain: DTGVSQNPRHKITKRGQNVTFRCDPISEHNRLYWYRQTLGQGPEFLTYFQNEAQLEKSRLLSDRFSAERPKGSFSTLEIQRTEQGDSAMYLCASSLKRQINTQYFGPGTRLTVL.

This chain connects TRBV6-5 to TRBJ1-2, with a weak D call TRBD1 (6 bases). The V end was cut by 5 bases, the J end by 4 bases, with 11 bases between. The CDR3 extends over 13 amino acids. Germline V gene lookup returns CDR1 MNHEY and CDR2 SVGAGI. The CDR3, as DNA: TGTGCCAGCAGTCAATGGACAGCCTATGGCTACACCTTC. It encodes CASSQWTAYGYTF.

The chain has TRBV12-5 and TRBJ2-3; D unresolved. CDR1 and CDR2 from the germline V gene are LGHNT and FRNRAP. The CDR3 loop spans 11 amino acids. V was cut by 6 bases and J by 11 bases, with 12 bases left in between. In DNA form, the CDR3 reads TGTGCTAGTGGGTCCGGAAAGGGGCAGTATTTT. Its protein is CASGSGKGQYF.

The CDR3 spells CASSVRLAGNSYEQYF. CDR3 nucleotide sequence: TGTGCCAGCAGCGTGCGACTAGCGGGGAACTCCTACGAGCAGTACTTC. The genes are TRBV5-6 and TRBJ2-7; TRBD2 matches 11 bases. The CDR3 loop spans 16 amino acids. CDR1 and CDR2 (germline): SGHDT, YYEEEE. The V and J ends lost 4 bases and 0 bases, in that order; junction bases with no gene match: 6.

The chain is built from TRBV29-1 and TRBJ1-4; the match to TRBD1 covers 7 bases. There are 14 residues in the CDR3. Germline CDR1 and CDR2: SQVTM and ANQGSEA. Germline trimming cut 7 bases from V and 7 bases from J; bases unmatched to any gene: 12. CDR3 in amino acids: CSARVGTASEKLFF. DNA of the CDR3: TGCAGCGCTCGGGTTGGGACAGCATCTGAAAAACTGTTTTTT.

The count of this clone is one. The gene calls are TRBV27 and TRBJ1-2; D is uncertain. The V gene lost 5 bases and the J gene lost 0 bases, with 13 bases spanning the gap. Germline assignment: CDR1 MNHEY and CDR2 SMNVEV (reference sequence). CDR3 length: 15 residues. The CDR3 here is CASSPPPGSNYGYTF. CDR3 sequence (DNA): TGTGCCAGCAGTCCCCCCCCAGGTTCTAACTATGGCTACACCTTC.

This chain links TRBV25-1 with TRBJ1-4; 7 positions agree with TRBD1. Unmatched junction bases numbered 12, after V lost 7 bases and J lost 10 bases. This CDR3 contains 14 residues. Germline V CDR1 and CDR2: MGHDK, SYGVNS. The CDR3, as DNA: TGTGCCAGCACCTTTGAGGGAAACAGGGGAAAACTGTTTTTT. Protein product: CASTFEGNRGKLFF.

This clone appeared a few times. The chain recombines TRBV5-5 with TRBJ2-3; a weak D match, TRBD2 (6 bases). V lost 4 bases and J 8 bases, leaving 17 bases between the germline ends. There are 14 residues in the CDR3. The germline CDR1 and CDR2 sequences are SGHKS and YYEKEE (reference sequence). The CDR3 DNA is TGTGCCAGCAGCGGAGGGCCGAGCCGCGGTACGCAGTATTTT. It encodes CASSGGPSRGTQYF.

The chain has TRBV7-6 and TRBJ2-1, with TRBD1 matching over 9 bases. V shed 1 base and J 16 bases; nucleotides not matched to a gene: 8. The germline CDR1 and CDR2 sequences are SGHVS and FNYEAQ. This CDR3 has 13 amino acids. Written as DNA, the CDR3 is TGTGCCAGCAGCTTAGGGACCGGGACAGGGAGTTTCTTC. This sequence encodes CASSLGTGTGSFF.

The chain carries TRBV7-9 and TRBJ2-1; D unresolved. CDR3 length: 15 amino acids. V dropped 1 base and J dropped 8 bases, with 15 bases sitting between them. Germline loops: CDR1 SEHNR, CDR2 FQNEAQ (reference sequence). In nucleotides, the CDR3 is TGTGCCAGCAGCTTAGGCCTTAGCTTGATCGATGAGCAGTTCTTC. This codes for CASSLGLSLIDEQFF.

The gene calls are TRBV7-2 and TRBJ1-1; D is undetermined. Germline CDR1 SGHTA, CDR2 FQGNSA. The CDR3 contains 11 residues. V was cut by 5 bases and J by 1 base, with 2 bases left in between. CDR3 in amino acids: CASSGNTEAFF. The CDR3 DNA sequence: TGTGCCAGCAGCGGGAACACTGAAGCTTTCTTT.

V and J are TRBV30 and TRBJ2-1; 8 bases fit TRBD2. The CDR3 loop spans 14 amino acids. CDR1 GTSNPN and CDR2 SVGIG come from the germline V gene (reference sequence). Trimming took 6 bases from V and 7 from J; bases not matched to a gene: 11. Here the CDR3 reads CACSSGLGSNEQFF. Here the CDR3 DNA reads TGTGCCTGCAGTTCGGGACTAGGGTCTAATGAGCAGTTCTTC.

In DNA form, the CDR3 reads TGCGCCAGCAGCTCTACGGGGACAGACGAGCAGTACTTC. Its translation is CASSSTGTDEQYF. The rearrangement joins TRBV5-1 to TRBJ2-7; 7 bases are a match to TRBD1. Germline values: CDR1 SGHRS, CDR2 YFSETQ. J was trimmed by 5 bases and V by 3 bases; bases with no gene match: 5. This CDR3 region has 13 residues.